The clone carrying this T cell receptor beta chain was picked up many times. What it binds is unknown. TCRdb reanalysed the RACE reads using MiXCR and keeps one entry per CDR3 protein. The repertoire holds roughly 380,000 distinct CDR3 sequences, with approximately 5.1% as singletons. The CDR3 loop spans 13 amino acids. Germline V gives CDR1 DFQATT, CDR2 SNEGSKA (reference sequence). The ends lost 6 bases at V and 6 bases at J; junction bases unmatched: 7. This record belongs to a study of human T cells and chemical hapten exposure. Across the study: Patch tests applied 0.01% DPC to the upper back, read at 6 days. Study-level points and caveats: No change in TCRs above 1 in 1000 frequency was produced by DPC sensitization.

As for time point: patch test 1, 2 weeks after DPC sensitization. Treatment described: therapeutic diphenylcyclopropenone sensitization with weekly scalp DPC. The origin of this receptor is a woman in her fifties or sixties with alopecia areata. Some clones in this sample may be carry-over from other donors' samples. V is TRBV20-1 and J is TRBJ2-7; TRBD2 matches 11 bases. The sample here was whole blood, taken in connection with sensitization to the hapten diphenylcyclopropenone (DPC). The CDR3 here is CSAHSGRDSEQYF. The CDR3 coding sequence is TGCAGTGCCCATAGCGGGAGGGATTCCGAGCAGTACTTC.